The 11 T cell receptor beta chains reported below all come from one sample, sequenced in a study of cytomegalovirus exposure and HLA in healthy donors. 60 Vbeta and 13 Jbeta primers were used in PCR. TCRdb's copy holds only in-frame clones and misses some; the assay was immunoSEQ multiplex PCR. The table has over 250,000 clones, approximately 70% seen once. The sample consisted of PBMCs. The receptors were gathered from a female donor in good health and CMV-seronegative.

The chain couples TRBV5-1 to TRBJ2-7; 9 bases are shared with TRBD1. After removal of 4 bases from V and 6 bases from J, the junction contained 5 bases not matched to a gene. Looked up from germline, CDR1 is SGHRS and CDR2 is YFSETQ. This CDR3 is built from 13 residues. CDR3 loop: CASSIWTGAEQYF. CDR3 coding DNA: TGCGCCAGCAGCATTTGGACAGGGGCCGAGCAGTACTTC.

This clone appeared a single time. The CDR3 nucleotides are TGTGCCAGCAGCTTCCAAGGGGGAAAGTCCTACAATGAGCAGTTCTTC. This sequence encodes CASSFQGGKSYNEQFF. The chain couples TRBV11-3 to TRBJ2-1; D possibly corresponds to TRBD1 (6 bases). The CDR3 has 16 amino acids. The V and J ends lost 3 bases and 1 base respectively, with 13 bases between them. CDR1 and CDR2 (germline): SGHNT, YENEEA.

This clone was found a few times. V is TRBV7-2 and J is TRBJ2-1, with 9 bases fitting TRBD2. The germline gives CDR1 SGHTA, CDR2 FQGNSA. V was pared by 1 base and J by 6 bases, with 13 bases of the junction left unmatched. The CDR3 spans 18 residues. CDR3 in amino acids: CASSLDLRGTSTPNEQFF. Written as DNA, the CDR3 is TGTGCCAGCAGCTTAGACCTACGAGGGACTAGCACCCCCAATGAGCAGTTCTTC. The variable domain in full, with the rest retrieved from reference TRBV7-2 and TRBJ2-1, is GAGVSQSPSNKVTEKGKDVELRCDPISGHTALYWYRQSLGQGLEFLIYFQGNSAPDKSGLPSDRFSAERTGGSVSTLTIQRTQQEDSAVYLCASSLDLRGTSTPNEQFFGPGTRLTVL.

This chain links TRBV5-4 with TRBJ2-4; a possible D gene is TRBD2 (6 bases). The V and J ends lost 0 bases and 8 bases respectively, with 6 bases between them. The CDR3 runs 12 residues. CDR1 and CDR2 from the germline V gene are SGHNT and YYREEE (reference sequence). The CDR3 loop is CASSLGGDIQYF. The DNA for the CDR3 is TGTGCCAGCAGCTTGGGGGGGGACATTCAGTACTTC.

The V call is TRBV27, the J call TRBJ2-7; the match to TRBD1 covers 8 bases. This CDR3 has 13 residues. The J segment lost 3 bases and the V segment lost 5 bases, leaving 3 bases of the junction unmatched. Germline assignment: CDR1 MNHEY and CDR2 SMNVEV (reference sequence). This CDR3 is CASSMGQDYEQYF. The CDR3 nucleotides are TGTGCCAGCAGTATGGGACAGGACTACGAGCAGTACTTC.

V gene TRBV10-2 combines with J gene TRBJ2-7, with a weak D call TRBD1 (6 bases). This CDR3 contains 15 residues. V was clipped by 7 bases and J by 1 base, with 17 bases between them. Germline V gene lookup returns CDR1 WSHSY and CDR2 SAAADI. The CDR3 here is CASNVDRRSSYEQYF. The CDR3 bases are TGCGCCAGCAACGTTGACAGGAGAAGTTCCTACGAGCAGTACTTC.

The V call is TRBV2, the J call TRBJ2-1; 14 nucleotides line up with TRBD2. There are 15 residues in the CDR3. Germline loops: CDR1 SNHLY, CDR2 FYNNEI. With 8 bases clipped from V and 7 bases from J, the junction kept 7 bases outside the gene matches. CDR3 DNA sequence: TGTGCCAGCCGTAAGACTAGCGGGAGGGCAAATGAGCAGTTCTTC. This encodes CASRKTSGRANEQFF. Full variable domain (outside the CDR3, taken from reference TRBV2 and TRBJ2-1): EPEVTQTPSHQVTQMGQEVILRCVPISNHLYFYWYRQILGQKVEFLVSFYNNEISEKSEIFDDQFSVERPDGSNFTLKIRSTKLEDSAMYFCASRKTSGRANEQFFGPGTRLTVL.

This clone was detected once. This chain joins TRBV20-1 and TRBJ2-7; D gene uncertain. Germline V gene lookup returns CDR1 DFQATT and CDR2 SNEGSKA (reference sequence). Trimming removed 6 bases at V and 5 bases at J, with 8 bases between. This CDR3 contains 10 residues. This CDR3 reads CSAGWDEQYF. CDR3 in DNA: TGCAGTGCGGGCTGGGACGAGCAGTACTTC.

This chain links TRBV19 with TRBJ1-1; D is unclear. The CDR3 consists of 15 residues. Trimming removed 0 bases at V and 8 bases at J, with 16 bases between. The germline V gene encodes CDR1 LNHDA and CDR2 SQIVND (reference sequence). For the CDR3, the DNA is TGTGCCAGTAGTATAGATGGGGAGGGAGGGCTCGAAGCTTTCTTT. It codes for CASSIDGEGGLEAFF.

This chain connects TRBV7-9 to TRBJ1-4; D remains unclear. Looked up from germline, CDR1 is SEHNR and CDR2 is FQNEAQ (reference sequence). V shed 4 bases and J shed 4 bases, with 13 bases lying between them. The CDR3 consists of 15 residues. CDR3 residues: CASSSWSRDNEKLFF. The CDR3 nucleotides are TGTGCCAGCAGCTCCTGGAGCAGAGATAATGAAAAACTGTTTTTT.

This chain uses TRBV4-1 with TRBJ1-5; D gene unclear. Germline values: CDR1 MGHRA, CDR2 YSYEKL. The V and J ends lost 1 base and 7 bases respectively, with 14 bases between them. The CDR3 contains 15 residues. CDR3 nucleotides: TGCGCCAGCAGCCAAGCGGCGGGATTACGGCAGCCCCAGCATTTT. Translated: CASSQAAGLRQPQHF.